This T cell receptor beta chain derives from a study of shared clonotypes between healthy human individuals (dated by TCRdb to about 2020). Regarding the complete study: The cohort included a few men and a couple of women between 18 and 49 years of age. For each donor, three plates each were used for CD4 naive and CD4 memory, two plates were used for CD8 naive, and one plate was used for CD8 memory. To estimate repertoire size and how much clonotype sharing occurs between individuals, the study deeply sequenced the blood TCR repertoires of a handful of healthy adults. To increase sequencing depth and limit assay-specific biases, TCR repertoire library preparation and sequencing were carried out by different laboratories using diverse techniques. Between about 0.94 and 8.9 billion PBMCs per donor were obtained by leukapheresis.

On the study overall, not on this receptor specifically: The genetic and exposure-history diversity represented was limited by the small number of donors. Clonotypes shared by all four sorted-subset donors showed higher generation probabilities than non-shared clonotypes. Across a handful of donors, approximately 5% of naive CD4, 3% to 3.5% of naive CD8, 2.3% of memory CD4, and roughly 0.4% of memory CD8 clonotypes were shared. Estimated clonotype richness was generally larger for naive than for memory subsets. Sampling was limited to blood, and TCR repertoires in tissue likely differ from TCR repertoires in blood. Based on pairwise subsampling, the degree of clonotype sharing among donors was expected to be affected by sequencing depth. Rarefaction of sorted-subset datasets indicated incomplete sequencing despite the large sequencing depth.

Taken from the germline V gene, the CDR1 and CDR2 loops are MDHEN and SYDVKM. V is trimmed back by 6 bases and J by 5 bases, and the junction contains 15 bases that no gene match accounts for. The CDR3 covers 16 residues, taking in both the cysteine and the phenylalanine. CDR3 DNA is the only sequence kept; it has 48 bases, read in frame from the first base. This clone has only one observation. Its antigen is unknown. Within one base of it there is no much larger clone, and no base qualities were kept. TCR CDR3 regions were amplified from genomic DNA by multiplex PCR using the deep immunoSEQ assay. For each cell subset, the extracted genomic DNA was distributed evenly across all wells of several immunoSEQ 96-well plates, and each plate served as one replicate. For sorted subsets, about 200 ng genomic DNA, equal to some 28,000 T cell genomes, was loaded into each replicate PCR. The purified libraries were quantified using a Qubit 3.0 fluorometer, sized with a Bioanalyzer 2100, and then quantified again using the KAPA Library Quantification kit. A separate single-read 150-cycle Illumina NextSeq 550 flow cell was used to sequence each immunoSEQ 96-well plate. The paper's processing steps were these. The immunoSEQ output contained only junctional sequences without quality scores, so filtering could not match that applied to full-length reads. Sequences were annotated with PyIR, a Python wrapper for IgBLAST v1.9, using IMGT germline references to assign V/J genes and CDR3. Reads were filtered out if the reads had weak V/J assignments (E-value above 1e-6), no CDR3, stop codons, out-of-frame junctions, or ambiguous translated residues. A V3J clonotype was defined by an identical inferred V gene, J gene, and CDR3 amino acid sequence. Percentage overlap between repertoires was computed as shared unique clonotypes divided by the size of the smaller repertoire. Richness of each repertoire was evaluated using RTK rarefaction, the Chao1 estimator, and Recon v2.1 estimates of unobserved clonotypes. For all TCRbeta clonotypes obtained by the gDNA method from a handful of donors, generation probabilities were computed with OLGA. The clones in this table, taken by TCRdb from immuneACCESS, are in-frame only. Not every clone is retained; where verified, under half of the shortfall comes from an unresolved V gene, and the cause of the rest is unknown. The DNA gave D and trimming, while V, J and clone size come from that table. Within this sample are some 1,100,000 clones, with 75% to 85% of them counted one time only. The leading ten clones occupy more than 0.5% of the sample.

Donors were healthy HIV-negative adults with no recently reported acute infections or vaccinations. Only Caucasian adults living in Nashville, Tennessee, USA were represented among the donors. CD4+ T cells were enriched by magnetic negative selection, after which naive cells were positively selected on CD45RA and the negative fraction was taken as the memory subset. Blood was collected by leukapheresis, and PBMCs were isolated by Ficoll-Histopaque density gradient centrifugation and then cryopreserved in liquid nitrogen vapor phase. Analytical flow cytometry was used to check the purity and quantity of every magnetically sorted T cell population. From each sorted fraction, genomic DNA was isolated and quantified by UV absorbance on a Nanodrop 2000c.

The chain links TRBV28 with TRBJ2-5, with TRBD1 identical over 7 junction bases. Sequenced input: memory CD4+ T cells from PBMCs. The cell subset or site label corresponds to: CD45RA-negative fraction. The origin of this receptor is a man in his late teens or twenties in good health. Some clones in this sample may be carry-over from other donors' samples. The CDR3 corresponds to CASRDREHGDWETQYF. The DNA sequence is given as TGTGCCAGCAGAGACAGGGAGCACGGGGATTGGGAGACCCAGTACTTC.